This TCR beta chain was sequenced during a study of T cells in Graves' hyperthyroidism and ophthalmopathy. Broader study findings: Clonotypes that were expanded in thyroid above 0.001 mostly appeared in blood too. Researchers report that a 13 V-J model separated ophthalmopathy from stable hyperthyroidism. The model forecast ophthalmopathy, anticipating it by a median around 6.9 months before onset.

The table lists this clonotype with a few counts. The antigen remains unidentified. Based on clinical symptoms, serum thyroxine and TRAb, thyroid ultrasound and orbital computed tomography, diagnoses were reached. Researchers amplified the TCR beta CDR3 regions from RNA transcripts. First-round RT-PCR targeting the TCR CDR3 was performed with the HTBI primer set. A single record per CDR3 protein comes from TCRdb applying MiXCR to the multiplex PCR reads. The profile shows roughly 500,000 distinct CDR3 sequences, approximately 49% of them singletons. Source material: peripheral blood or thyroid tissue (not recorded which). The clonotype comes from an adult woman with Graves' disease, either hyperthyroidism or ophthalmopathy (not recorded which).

CDR3 sequence: CSAYTRDNYYGYTF. CDR3 in DNA: TGCAGTGCTTATACCCGGGACAACTACTATGGCTACACCTTC. V is TRBV20-1 and J is TRBJ1-2, with D perhaps matching TRBD1 (6 bases). The V end was cut by 5 bases, the J end by 3 bases, with 16 bases between. The germline CDR1 and CDR2 sequences are DFQATT and SNEGSKA (reference sequence). CDR3 length: 14 residues.